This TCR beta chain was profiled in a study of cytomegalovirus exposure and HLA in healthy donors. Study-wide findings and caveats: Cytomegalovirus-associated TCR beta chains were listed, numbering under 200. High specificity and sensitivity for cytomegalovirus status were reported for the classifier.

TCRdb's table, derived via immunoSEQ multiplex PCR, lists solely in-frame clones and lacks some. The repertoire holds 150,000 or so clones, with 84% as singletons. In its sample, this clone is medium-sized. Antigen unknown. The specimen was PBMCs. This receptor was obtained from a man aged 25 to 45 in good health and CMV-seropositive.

The CDR3 nucleotides are TGTGCCAGCAGTTACTCTGAGGAAAGCCAGCCCCAGCATTTT. Amino acid sequence: CASSYSEESQPQHF. The V call is TRBV6-5, the J call TRBJ1-5; no reliable D call. V shed 0 bases and J shed 7 bases, with 10 bases lying between them. Per germline, CDR1 MNHEY and CDR2 SVGAGI. The CDR3 consists of 14 residues.